These 23 T cell receptor beta chains were all obtained from the same sample, sequenced in a study of cytomegalovirus exposure and HLA in healthy donors. 13 Jbeta primers and 60 Vbeta primers were used for the PCR. Measured with immunoSEQ multiplex PCR; TCRdb has only the in-frame clones, and not every one. The sample lists 150,000 to 200,000 clones, about 77% occurring once. Input material: PBMCs. The receptors stem from a young man in good health and CMV-seropositive.

J is TRBJ2-2 and V is TRBV21-1; the DNA was not used to check the table's D call, TRBD1. TRBV21-1 is termed a pseudogene. The CDR3 totals 16 residues. The CDR3 is CASSKDRGPNTGELFF. The CDR3 region has the DNA TGTGCCAGCAGCAAGGACAGGGGGCCTAACACCGGGGAGCTGTTTTTT.

The chain is built from TRBV2 and TRBJ1-1; D possibly corresponds to TRBD1 (5 bases). There are 16 residues in the CDR3. Germline V lookup: CDR1 SNHLY, CDR2 FYNNEI. Trimming pared 6 bases from V and 1 base from J, leaving 18 bases between. The DNA for the CDR3 is TGTGCCAGCAGACAGCGGGAAGGTAGGGGGAACACTGAAGCTTTCTTT. Its translation is CASRQREGRGNTEAFF.

This clone was seen a few times. The gene calls are TRBV6-1 and TRBJ2-5, with TRBD1 as a possible D gene (5 bases). The DNA end is more similar to TRBJ2-7, so the J call may be wrong. The CDR3 is 14 residues long. Per germline, CDR1 MNHNS and CDR2 SASEGT. The CDR3 reads CASSGGQHTYEQYF. In DNA form, the CDR3 reads TGTGCCAGCAGTGGGGGCCAGCACACCTACGAGCAGTACTTC.

V usage is TRBV7-8 and J usage is TRBJ2-7, with 9 nucleotides matching TRBD1. This CDR3 comprises 15 residues. After removal of 4 bases from V and 2 bases from J, the junction contained 6 bases not matched to a gene. The germline V gene has CDR1 SGHVS and CDR2 FQNEAQ. CDR3 in amino acids: CASSSDWTGAYEQYF. CDR3 DNA: TGTGCCAGCAGCTCTGATTGGACAGGGGCCTACGAGCAGTACTTC.

This clone has only one observation. The V gene is TRBV6-6, the J gene TRBJ2-7, with D uncertain. Germline loops: CDR1 MNHNY, CDR2 SVGAGI (reference sequence). V was cut by 11 bases and J by 3 bases, with 11 bases left in between. CDR3 length equals 11 residues. CDR3 in amino acids: CAAMGNYEQYF. As DNA, the CDR3 is TGTGCCGCGATGGGCAACTACGAGCAGTACTTC.

The V gene is TRBV2, the J gene TRBJ2-4; D possibly corresponds to TRBD2 (6 bases). The CDR3 runs 14 residues. The germline V gene encodes CDR1 SNHLY and CDR2 FYNNEI. Trimming stripped 4 bases from V and 3 bases from J, with 10 bases between. Here the CDR3 reads CASSAGGDKNIQYF. CDR3 coding DNA: TGTGCCAGCAGTGCCGGGGGTGACAAAAACATTCAGTACTTC. The full variable domain, its missing parts supplied by reference TRBV2 and TRBJ2-4, is EPEVTQTPSHQVTQMGQEVILRCVPISNHLYFYWYRQILGQKVEFLVSFYNNEISEKSEIFDDQFSVERPDGSNFTLKIRSTKLEDSAMYFCASSAGGDKNIQYFGAGTRLSVL.

The chain uses TRBV6-1 and TRBJ2-5; D remains ambiguous. With 3 bases removed from V and 0 bases from J, the gap between germline ends came to 5 bases. The CDR3 runs to 13 residues. The germline V gene has CDR1 MNHNS and CDR2 SASEGT. DNA for the CDR3: TGTGCCAGCAGTGACGGGTACCAAGAGACCCAGTACTTC. Amino acid sequence: CASSDGYQETQYF.

Of note for this clone: The same CDR3 is also encoded by other DNA sequences in this sample. The chain carries TRBV19 and TRBJ1-5, with D unclear. Trimming stripped 6 bases from V and 1 base from J, with 4 bases between. CDR1 is LNHDA, CDR2 SQIVND, per germline (reference sequence). The CDR3 covers 12 residues. CDR3 bases: TGTGCCAGTAGGGGCAGCAATCAGCCCCAGCATTTT. Translated, it gives CASRGSNQPQHF.

CDR3 bases: TGTGCCAGCAGTTACCGGCAGGAAGATTATGGCTACACCTTC. Protein product: CASSYRQEDYGYTF. This rearrangement joins TRBV6-5 to TRBJ1-2; D gene ambiguous. The CDR3 covers 14 residues. Germline values: CDR1 MNHEY, CDR2 SVGAGI. Trimming pared 2 bases from V and 5 bases from J, leaving 12 bases between.

This clone has only a few counts. This sequence joins TRBV19 and TRBJ1-2; 10 bases line up with TRBD1. This CDR3 region has 15 residues. V lost 7 bases to trimming and J lost 1 base; unmatched junction nucleotides: 6. Germline assignment: CDR1 LNHDA and CDR2 SQIVND (reference sequence). DNA of the CDR3: TGTGCCAGTACGCCTGGGACAGGGGTTAACTATGGCTACACCTTC. It specifies CASTPGTGVNYGYTF. Full variable domain (missing parts from reference TRBV19 and TRBJ1-2): DGGITQSPKYLFRKEGQNVTLSCEQNLNHDAMYWYRQDPGQGLRLIYYSQIVNDFQKGDIAEGYSVSREKKESFPLTVTSAQKNPTAFYLCASTPGTGVNYGYTFGSGTRLTVV.

J is TRBJ2-5 and V is TRBV6-5, with D unclear. Germline assignment: CDR1 MNHEY and CDR2 SVGAGI. CDR3 length: 16 amino acids. V lost 0 bases, J lost 1 base, and 12 bases lay in between. DNA for the CDR3: TGTGCCAGCAGTTACTCGCGACTGTTAAGCCAAGAGACCCAGTACTTC. Protein product: CASSYSRLLSQETQYF.

CDR3 bases: TGTGCCAGCAGCAGCACCGGGACACCCCCTAGGGATGAAAAACTGTTTTTT. This gives the protein CASSSTGTPPRDEKLFF. The chain uses TRBV5-4 and TRBJ1-4, with D possibly TRBD1 on 6 matching bases. The CDR3 consists of 17 residues. Deletions cut 4 bases from V and 6 bases from J, with 22 bases between. Germline CDR1 and CDR2: SGHNT and YYREEE (reference sequence).

The V gene is TRBV7-6, the J gene TRBJ2-1; possibly TRBD2 for D (6 bases). Between the trimmed V and J ends, which lost 5 bases and 12 bases, there was a span of 17 bases. Germline CDR1 reads SGHVS; CDR2 reads FNYEAQ. CDR3 size: 13 residues. This CDR3 is CASSMTSGVAQFF. Here the CDR3 DNA reads TGTGCCAGCAGCATGACTAGTGGGGTTGCGCAGTTCTTC.

This sequence joins TRBV29-1 and TRBJ2-3; D may be TRBD2 (6 bases). Germline V gives CDR1 SQVTM, CDR2 ANQGSEA. V lost 8 bases and J 2 bases, leaving 20 bases between the germline ends. The CDR3 runs 15 residues. This chain's CDR3 is CSSLPRASATDTQYF. The DNA for the CDR3 is TGCAGCTCACTTCCCAGGGCTAGCGCCACAGATACGCAGTATTTT.

The chain employs TRBV28 and TRBJ2-7; D might be TRBD2 (6 bases). Trimming took off 5 bases at V and 7 bases at J, with 15 bases between the two ends. Germline CDR1 MDHEN, CDR2 SYDVKM. The CDR3 runs to 13 residues. The CDR3 DNA reads as TGTGCCAGCAGTCCCCTTCGGGGGAGGGAGCAGTACTTC. It yields the protein CASSPLRGREQYF.

A few counts support this clone. The chain has TRBV2 and TRBJ1-2; 7 nucleotides match TRBD1. The CDR3 length is 16 residues. V lost 10 bases and J lost 2; bases outside the gene matches: 16. CDR1 and CDR2 (germline): SNHLY, FYNNEI. This CDR3 reads CATGTIVAGGNYGYTF. The CDR3, as DNA: TGTGCCACCGGAACCATAGTGGCAGGGGGAAACTATGGCTACACCTTC.

The rearrangement links TRBV27 to TRBJ2-1; D is unresolved. This CDR3 is 14 amino acids long. V was shortened by 4 bases and J by 0 bases, with 7 bases between the two germline ends. From germline, CDR1 is MNHEY and CDR2 SMNVEV (reference sequence). CDR3 protein: CASSYVSSYNEQFF. The DNA for the CDR3 is TGTGCCAGCAGTTATGTGAGCTCCTACAATGAGCAGTTCTTC.

The CDR3 spells CASSSDLATNEKLFF. CDR3 in DNA: TGCGCCAGCAGCTCTGATCTAGCAACTAATGAAAAACTGTTTTTT. The chain combines TRBV5-1 with TRBJ1-4; no firm D call. The V end lost 3 bases, the J end lost 0 bases, and 9 bases lay between the germline ends. Germline assignment: CDR1 SGHRS and CDR2 YFSETQ. This CDR3 spans 15 amino acids. The full variable domain, completed using reference TRBV5-1 and TRBJ1-4, is KAGVTQTPRYLIKTRGQQVTLSCSPISGHRSVSWYQQTPGQGLQFLFEYFSETQRNKGNFPGRFSGRQFSNSRSEMNVSTLELGDSALYLCASSSDLATNEKLFFGSGTQLSVL.

This clone was seen just once. The chain combines TRBV5-5 with TRBJ2-7, with D perhaps TRBD2 (7 bases). Germline values: CDR1 SGHKS, CDR2 YYEKEE (reference sequence). The CDR3 spans 14 residues. The V end lost 0 bases, the J end lost 7 bases, and 14 bases lay between the germline ends. DNA for the CDR3: TGTGCCAGCAGCTTGGTTGCGGGGGCAGGAGAGCAGTACTTC. Encoded protein: CASSLVAGAGEQYF.

The chain has TRBV29-1 and TRBJ2-1; 11 bases line up with TRBD1. The CDR3 sequence is 10 residues long. The junction had 2 bases not matched to a gene; V was cut back by 4 bases and J by 15 bases. Germline CDR1 and CDR2: SQVTM and ANQGSEA. For the CDR3, the DNA is TGCAGCGTTGGGACAGGGGGCGCGTTCTTC. Protein product: CSVGTGGAFF.

The chain employs TRBV27 and TRBJ1-4, with D maybe TRBD1 (6 bases). Germline V gives CDR1 MNHEY, CDR2 SMNVEV (reference sequence). CDR3 size: 17 residues. Trimming took off 2 bases at V and 2 bases at J, with 15 bases between the two ends. CDR3 nucleotides: TGTGCCAGCAGTTTAACCGGGTGGGGGCGGACTAATGAAAAACTGTTTTTT. Encoded protein: CASSLTGWGRTNEKLFF.

The J gene is TRBJ2-7, the V gene TRBV4-1; D gene uncertain. The CDR3 contains 15 residues. V was cut by 2 bases and J by 3 bases, with 14 bases left in between. Germline-derived CDR1 and CDR2 are MGHRA and YSYEKL. CDR3 loop: CASSQSSLPGYEQYF. CDR3 in DNA: TGCGCCAGCAGCCAAAGTAGCCTTCCTGGCTACGAGCAGTACTTC.

The genes are TRBV5-4 and TRBJ2-1; 7 bases line up with TRBD1. The V segment lost 4 bases and the J segment 0 bases; nucleotides outside the gene matches: 10. The germline V gene has CDR1 SGHNT and CDR2 YYREEE (reference sequence). The CDR3 sequence is 17 residues long. The CDR3 DNA follows: TGTGCCAGCAGCGGGGGAACAGGGGAAAGCTCCTACAATGAGCAGTTCTTC. Its translation: CASSGGTGESSYNEQFF.